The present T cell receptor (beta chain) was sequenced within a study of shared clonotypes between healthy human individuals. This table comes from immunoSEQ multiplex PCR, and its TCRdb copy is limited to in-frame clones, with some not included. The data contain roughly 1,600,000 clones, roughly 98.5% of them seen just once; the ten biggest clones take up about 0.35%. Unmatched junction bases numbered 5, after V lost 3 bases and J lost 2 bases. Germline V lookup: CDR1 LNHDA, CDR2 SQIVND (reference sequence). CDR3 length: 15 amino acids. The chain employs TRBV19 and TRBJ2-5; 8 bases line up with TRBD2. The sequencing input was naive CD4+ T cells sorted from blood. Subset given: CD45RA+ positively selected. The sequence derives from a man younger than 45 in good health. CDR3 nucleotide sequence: TGTGCCAGTAGTATTGTAGCGGGGTCGCAAGAGACCCAGTACTTC. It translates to CASSIVAGSQETQYF.